This is a list of T cell receptor beta chains from one sample in a study of T cell changes during pregnancy in multiple sclerosis. Here immunoSEQ multiplex PCR was the method, and the copy in TCRdb shows in-frame clones only, minus some. The sample yields around 45,000 clones, 90% to 95% seen once. The sample in question was CD4+ T cells from peripheral blood mononuclear cells, obtained before pregnancy. These receptors originate from a female donor with multiple sclerosis, enrolled in a pregnancy study. Both conserved end residues are part of each CDR3. The D gene is left open where the match is weak. Some rows mark clone size as missing; the rest say once, few, many or name a class of expanded clone.

J gene	V gene	clone size	D gene	CDR3 protein	CDR3 DNA
TRBJ1-6	TRBV7-2	-	-	CASRPGAGTEGTYNSPLHF	TGTGCCAGCAGGCCCGGGGCAGGGACTGAAGGGACCTATAATTCACCCCTCCACTTT
TRBJ2-7	TRBV4-2	-	-	CASSRTLSAESYEQYF	TGTGCCAGCAGCCGCACTCTTTCAGCGGAGTCCTACGAGCAGTACTTC
TRBJ2-3	TRBV7-2	-	-	CASSSRSGDTQYF	TGTGCCAGCAGCTCAAGGTCCGGGGATACGCAGTATTTT
TRBJ1-3	TRBV6-6	-	TRBD1	CASIKAGTGGNTIYF	TGTGCCAGCATTAAGGCAGGGACAGGGGGAAACACCATATATTTT
TRBJ2-1	TRBV7-3	-	TRBD2	CASSTGTSGYNEQFF	TGTGCCAGCAGCACAGGGACTAGCGGGTACAATGAGCAGTTCTTC
TRBJ2-2	TRBV12-5	-	TRBD2	CASAAGGGKGELFF	TGTGCTAGTGCCGCTGGCGGGGGGAAAGGGGAGCTGTTTTTT
TRBJ2-1	TRBV10-3	-	TRBD2	CATRGGSYNEQFF	TGTGCCACGCGGGGGGGCTCCTACAATGAGCAGTTCTTC
TRBJ1-1	TRBV2	few	TRBD1	CASSGQGTAGAFF	TGTGCCAGCAGTGGACAGGGGACGGCGGGAGCTTTCTTT
TRBJ1-2	TRBV23-1	-	TRBD1	CASSLCGQANNYGYTF	TGCGCCAGCAGCCTTTGCGGACAGGCCAATAACTATGGCTACACCTTC
TRBJ2-5	TRBV5-5	-	TRBD1	CASSPTTGVETQYF	TGTGCCAGCAGCCCCACGACAGGGGTGGAGACCCAGTACTTC
TRBJ2-3	TRBV7-2	-	TRBD2	CASRRGGITDTQYF	TGTGCCAGCCGGCGGGGGGGCATCACAGATACGCAGTATTTT
TRBJ1-5	TRBV4-1	-	-	CASSQVPGDPSGQPQHF	TGCGCCAGCAGCCAAGTTCCAGGGGACCCTTCGGGGCAGCCCCAGCATTTT
TRBJ1-2	TRBV7-9	-	-	CASSLDILYGYTF	TGTGCCAGCAGCTTGGACATACTCTATGGCTACACCTTC
TRBJ1-1	TRBV27	-	TRBD1	CASSPNRGRTEAFF	TGTGCCAGCAGTCCCAACAGGGGGAGAACTGAAGCTTTCTTT
TRBJ1-5	TRBV7-6	-	TRBD1	CASSSGWTGKDQPQHF	TGTGCCAGCAGCTCCGGTTGGACAGGTAAAGATCAGCCCCAGCATTTT
TRBJ1-2	TRBV2	few	-	CASRQPGGYTF	TGTGCCAGCAGGCAACCAGGGGGCTACACCTTC
TRBJ2-7	TRBV19	-	TRBD1	CASSGRDRIYEQYF	TGTGCCAGTAGTGGCCGGGACAGAATATACGAGCAGTACTTC
TRBJ2-7	TRBV11-2	-	TRBD1	CASSPGQGVYEQYF	TGTGCCAGCAGCCCGGGACAGGGGGTCTACGAGCAGTACTTC
TRBJ2-5	TRBV4-2	-	-	CASSQVEAYGETQYF	TGTGCCAGCAGCCAAGTCGAAGCGTATGGGGAGACCCAGTACTTC
TRBJ1-5	TRBV10-3	-	TRBD1	CAISESTQGAQSNQPQHF	TGTGCCATCAGTGAGTCGACACAGGGGGCTCAAAGCAATCAGCCCCAGCATTTT
TRBJ1-3	TRBV5-1	-	-	CASGEGVSGNTIYF	TGCGCCAGCGGAGAGGGAGTTTCAGGAAACACCATATATTTT
TRBJ1-6	TRBV6-4	-	-	CASSLGRLNSPLHF	TGTGCCAGCAGCCTGGGGAGACTTAATTCACCCCTCCACTTT
TRBJ2-7	TRBV6-5	-	-	CASSYDGSRSRYEQYF	TGTGCCAGCAGTTACGACGGGAGTCGATCTCGCTACGAGCAGTACTTC
TRBJ1-6	TRBV25-1	-	-	CASSPIGSNSPLHF	TGTGCCAGCAGTCCGATTGGGAGTAATTCACCCCTCCACTTT
TRBJ1-2	TRBV30	-	-	CAWSVILGGYTF	TGTGCCTGGAGTGTAATACTGGGCGGCTACACCTTC
TRBJ1-5	TRBV2	-	-	CASSLSEDQPQHF	TGTGCCAGCAGTCTTTCTGAGGATCAGCCCCAGCATTTT
TRBJ1-1	TRBV6-5	-	-	CASSFSGIGNTEAFF	TGTGCCAGCAGCTTTTCAGGGATCGGGAACACTGAAGCTTTCTTT
TRBJ2-7	TRBV19	once	TRBD1	CASSIRQGAYEQYF	TGTGCCAGTAGTATAAGACAGGGCGCCTACGAGCAGTACTTC
TRBJ1-2	TRBV6-5	-	-	CASSYSGAQNYGYTF	TGTGCCAGCAGTTACTCGGGGGCGCAGAACTATGGCTACACCTTC
TRBJ1-1	TRBV30	once	TRBD1	CAWLTGGTEAFF	TGTGCCTGGCTTACAGGGGGTACTGAAGCTTTCTTT
TRBJ1-4	TRBV6-5	-	TRBD1	CASSYASGTGREKLFF	TGTGCCAGCAGTTACGCCTCCGGGACAGGGCGTGAAAAACTGTTTTTT
TRBJ2-1	TRBV2	-	TRBD2	CASSERTSGGKNEQFF	TGTGCCAGCAGTGAGAGGACTAGCGGGGGGAAGAATGAGCAGTTCTTC
TRBJ2-7	TRBV11-2	-	TRBD2	CASSGRTSGGYEQYF	TGTGCCAGCAGCGGGAGGACTAGCGGGGGCTACGAGCAGTACTTC
TRBJ1-2	TRBV18	-	-	CASSPPNRPNYGYTF	TGTGCCAGCTCACCACCTAACAGGCCTAACTATGGCTACACCTTC
TRBJ2-7	TRBV7-3	-	-	CASSLGGRSYEQYF	TGTGCCAGCAGCTTAGGCGGCAGATCCTACGAGCAGTACTTC